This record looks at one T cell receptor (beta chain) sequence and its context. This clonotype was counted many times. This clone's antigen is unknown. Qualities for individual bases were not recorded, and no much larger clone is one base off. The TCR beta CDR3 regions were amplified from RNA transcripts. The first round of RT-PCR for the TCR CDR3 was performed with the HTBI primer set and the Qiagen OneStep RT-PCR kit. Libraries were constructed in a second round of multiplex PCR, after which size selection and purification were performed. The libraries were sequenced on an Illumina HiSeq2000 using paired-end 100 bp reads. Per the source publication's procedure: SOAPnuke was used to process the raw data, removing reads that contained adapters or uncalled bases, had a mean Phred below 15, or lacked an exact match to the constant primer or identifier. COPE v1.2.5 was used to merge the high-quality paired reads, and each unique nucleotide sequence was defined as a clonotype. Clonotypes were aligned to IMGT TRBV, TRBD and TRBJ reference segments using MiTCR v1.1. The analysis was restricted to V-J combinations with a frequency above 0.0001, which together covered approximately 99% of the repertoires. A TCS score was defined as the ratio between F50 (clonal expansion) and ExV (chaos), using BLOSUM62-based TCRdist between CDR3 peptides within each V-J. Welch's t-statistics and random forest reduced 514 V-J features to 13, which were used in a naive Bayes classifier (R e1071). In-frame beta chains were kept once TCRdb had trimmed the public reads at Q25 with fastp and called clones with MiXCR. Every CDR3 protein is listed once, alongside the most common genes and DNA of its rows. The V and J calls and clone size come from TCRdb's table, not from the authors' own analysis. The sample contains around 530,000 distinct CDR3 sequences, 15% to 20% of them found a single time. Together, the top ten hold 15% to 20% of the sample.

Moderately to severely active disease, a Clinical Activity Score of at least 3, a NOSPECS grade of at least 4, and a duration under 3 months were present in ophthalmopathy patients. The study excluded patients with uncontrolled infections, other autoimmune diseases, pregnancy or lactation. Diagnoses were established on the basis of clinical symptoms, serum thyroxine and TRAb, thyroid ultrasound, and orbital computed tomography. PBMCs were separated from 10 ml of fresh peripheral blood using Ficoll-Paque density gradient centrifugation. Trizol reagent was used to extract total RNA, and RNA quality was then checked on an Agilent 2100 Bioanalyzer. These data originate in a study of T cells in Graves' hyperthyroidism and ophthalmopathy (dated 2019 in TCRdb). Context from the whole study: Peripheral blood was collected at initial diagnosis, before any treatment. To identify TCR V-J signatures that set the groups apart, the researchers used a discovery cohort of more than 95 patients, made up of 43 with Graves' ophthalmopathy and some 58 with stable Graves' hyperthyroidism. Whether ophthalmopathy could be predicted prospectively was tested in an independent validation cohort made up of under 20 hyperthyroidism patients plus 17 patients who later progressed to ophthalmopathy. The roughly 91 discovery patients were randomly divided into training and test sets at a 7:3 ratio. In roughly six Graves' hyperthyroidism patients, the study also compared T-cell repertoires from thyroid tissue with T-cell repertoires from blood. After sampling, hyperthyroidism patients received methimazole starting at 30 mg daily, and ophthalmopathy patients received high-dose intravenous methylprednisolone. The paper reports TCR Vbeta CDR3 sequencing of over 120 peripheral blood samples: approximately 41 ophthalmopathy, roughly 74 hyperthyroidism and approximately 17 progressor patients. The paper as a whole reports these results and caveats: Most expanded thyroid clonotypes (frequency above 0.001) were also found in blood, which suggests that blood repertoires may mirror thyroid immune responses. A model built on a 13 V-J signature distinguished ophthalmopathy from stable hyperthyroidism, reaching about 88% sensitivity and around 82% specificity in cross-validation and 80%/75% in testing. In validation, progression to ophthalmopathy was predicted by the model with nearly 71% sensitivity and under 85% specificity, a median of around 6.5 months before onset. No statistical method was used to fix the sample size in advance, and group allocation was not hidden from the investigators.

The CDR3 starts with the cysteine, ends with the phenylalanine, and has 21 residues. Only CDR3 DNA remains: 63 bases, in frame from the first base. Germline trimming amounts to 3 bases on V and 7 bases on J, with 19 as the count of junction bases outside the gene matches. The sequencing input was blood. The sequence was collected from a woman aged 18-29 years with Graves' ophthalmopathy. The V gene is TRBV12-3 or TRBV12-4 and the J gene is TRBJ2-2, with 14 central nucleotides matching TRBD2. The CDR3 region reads CASSLAQHLTSGRGNGGELFF. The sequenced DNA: TGTGCCAGCAGTTTGGCGCAACACCTGACTAGCGGGAGGGGTAATGGCGGGGAGCTGTTTTTT.